This TCR beta chain was sequenced in a study of shared clonotypes between healthy human individuals. Profiling relied on immunoSEQ multiplex PCR, and the TCRdb table lists in-frame clones only, not all of them. This sample carries about 800,000 clones, around 96% of them seen once, and the ten largest clones take less than 0.3%. CDR3 length: 14 residues. Trimming stripped 5 bases from V and 5 bases from J, with 13 bases between. Germline CDR1 LNHNV, CDR2 YYDKDF (reference sequence). CD45RO-negative CD8 cells positively selected for CCR7 made up the naive population, which excluded terminally differentiated effector memory CD45RA+ cells.

The rearrangement joins TRBV15 to TRBJ2-1, with D tentatively TRBD1 or TRBD2 (5 bases each). This receptor was obtained from a man under 40 in good health. Material: naive CD8+ T cells sorted from blood. The CDR3 DNA reads TGTGCCACCAGCTCCCGCCCGGGGCACAATGAGCAGTTCTTC. It encodes CATSSRPGHNEQFF.